What follows are 27 T cell receptor beta chains derived from one specimen sequenced in a study of CD8+ T cells in alopecia areata. The treatment: oral pan-JAK inhibitor, 5-10 mg twice daily. Isolated RNA was reverse transcribed into cDNA used as the sequencing template. The assay was immunoSEQ multiplex PCR, and TCRdb's table has in-frame clones only and misses some. Altogether around 270,000 clones are present, 58% being singletons, with the ten largest covering under 2%. The source was CD4+ T cells sorted from blood, collected at week 24, from a patient treated with tofacitinib. Receptor source: a human donor with alopecia areata.

The chain uses TRBV7-2 and TRBJ2-3, with D perhaps matching TRBD1 or TRBD2 (6 bases each). V lost 3 bases, J lost 0 bases, and 13 bases lay in between. The CDR3 has 16 residues. The germline gives CDR1 SGHTA, CDR2 FQGNSA. The CDR3 is CASSFGPGASTDTQYF. In nucleotides, the CDR3 is TGTGCCAGCAGCTTTGGTCCGGGGGCTAGCACAGATACGCAGTATTTT.

This clone was detected a few times. The chain employs TRBV30 and TRBJ1-5; D perhaps matches TRBD1 (6 bases). Looked up from germline, CDR1 is GTSNPN and CDR2 is SVGIG (reference sequence). The CDR3 extends over 16 amino acids. The V end lost 0 bases, the J end lost 0 bases, and 12 bases lay between the germline ends. DNA for the CDR3: TGTGCCTGGAGTGTACGGGGGGCGTATAGCAATCAGCCCCAGCATTTT. Its protein product is CAWSVRGAYSNQPQHF.

This clone has just a few counts. This chain connects TRBV4-2 to TRBJ1-1; D call uncertain. Trimming cost V 0 bases and J 2 bases, with 7 bases left between them. The CDR3 is 14 amino acids. Germline values: CDR1 LGHNA, CDR2 YNFKEQ. In nucleotides, the CDR3 is TGTGCCAGCAGCCAAGACAGTCAAAACACTGAAGCTTTCTTT. Translated: CASSQDSQNTEAFF.

This clone was detected once. The chain carries TRBV5-1 and TRBJ2-7, with 7 bases aligning to TRBD2. Losses at the gene ends were 3 bases for V and 2 bases for J; bases not matched to a gene: 5. The CDR3 has 14 amino acids. Germline CDR1 is SGHRS and CDR2 is YFSETQ. In DNA, the CDR3 is TGCGCCAGCAGCTCCGGACTAGACCCCTACGAGCAGTACTTC. Translating it yields CASSSGLDPYEQYF.

The chain has TRBV27 and TRBJ1-1; D not certain. Germline V CDR1 and CDR2: MNHEY, SMNVEV (reference sequence). CDR3 length: 15 amino acids. Trimming took 2 bases from V and 1 from J, leaving 11 bases between them. The DNA for the CDR3 is TGTGCCAGCAGTTTAGGAGGTCCGGAGAACACTGAAGCTTTCTTT. Its translation: CASSLGGPENTEAFF.

This clone was seen only a few times. The chain combines TRBV2 with TRBJ2-7; the D is unclear. This CDR3 is built from 12 residues. Germline V lookup: CDR1 SNHLY, CDR2 FYNNEI. V was clipped by 2 bases and J by 4 bases, with 6 bases between them. The CDR3 DNA sequence: TGTGCCAGCAGTGAAAAGGGATACGAGCAGTACTTC. This codes for CASSEKGYEQYF.

The chain employs TRBV2 and TRBJ2-7; tentative D call: TRBD2 (5 bases). This CDR3 has 14 amino acids. V shed 1 base and J shed 5 bases, with 12 bases lying between them. CDR1 and CDR2 (germline): SNHLY, FYNNEI. The CDR3 DNA reads TGTGCCAGCAGTGAAGTACGGGGTCTGGACGAGCAGTACTTC. Protein: CASSEVRGLDEQYF.

This sequence joins TRBV6-5 and TRBJ1-5; 9 nucleotides agree with TRBD1. J was trimmed by 5 bases and V by 0 bases; bases with no gene match: 2. Looked up from germline, CDR1 is MNHEY and CDR2 is SVGAGI. The CDR3 is made up of 15 amino acids. For the CDR3, the DNA is TGTGCCAGCAGTTACTCCCGGACAGGGGATCAGCCCCAGCATTTT. It is translated as CASSYSRTGDQPQHF.

This clone appeared a single time. This rearrangement joins TRBV6-6 to TRBJ2-4; TRBD1 might be the D (5 bases). Germline CDR1 is MNHNY and CDR2 is SVGAGI (reference sequence). The CDR3 is 16 amino acids. Trimming removed 7 bases from V and 2 bases from J, with 18 bases in between. For the CDR3, the DNA is TGTGCCAGCACCCCTCAGCAGGGTCTAACCAAAAACATTCAGTACTTC. Protein product: CASTPQQGLTKNIQYF.

The chain combines TRBV19 with TRBJ2-6; no firm D call. Trimming shortened V by 9 bases and J by 2 bases, and 11 bases separated the two germline ends. The CDR3 has 14 amino acids. Germline lookup yields CDR1 LNHDA and CDR2 SQIVND (reference sequence). CDR3 DNA: TGTGCCAGCCGCAGAGGAGCTGGGGCCAACGTCCTGACTTTC. It translates to CASRRGAGANVLTF.

The genes are TRBV11-2 and TRBJ2-1, with a weak D call TRBD1 (6 bases). V was cut by 3 bases and J by 4 bases, with 10 bases left in between. There are 14 residues in the CDR3. CDR1 is SGHAT, CDR2 FQNNGV, per germline. CDR3 sequence reads: CASSLVGQYNEQFF. The CDR3 DNA sequence: TGTGCCAGCAGCTTGGTGGGACAATACAATGAGCAGTTCTTC.

This clone was picked up a small number of times. The chain combines TRBV29-1 with TRBJ2-1, with 7 bases aligning to TRBD1. CDR3 size: 16 residues. Germline-derived CDR1 and CDR2 are SQVTM and ANQGSEA. The trim removed 1 base at V and 0 bases at J, leaving 6 bases unmatched. As DNA, the CDR3 is TGCAGCGTTGAAGGGAACCGGGACAGCTCCTACAATGAGCAGTTCTTC. Amino acid sequence: CSVEGNRDSSYNEQFF.

This clone was seen only a few times. The rearrangement joins TRBV5-1 to TRBJ2-2, with no clear D. The CDR3 runs to 14 residues. CDR1 is SGHRS and CDR2 is YFSETQ in the germline V gene. Trimming stripped 9 bases from V and 0 bases from J, with 12 bases between. The CDR3 sequence is CATSDRTNTGELFF. CDR3 nucleotide sequence: TGCGCCACCTCGGACCGCACGAACACCGGGGAGCTGTTTTTT.

The rearrangement joins TRBV30 to TRBJ1-6, with 8 bases that match TRBD1. The CDR3 sequence is 13 residues long. Germline V gene lookup returns CDR1 GTSNPN and CDR2 SVGIG (reference sequence). With V trimmed by 2 bases and J by 9 bases, 3 bases remained unmatched. CDR3 sequence (DNA): TGTGCCTGGAGTCCACAGGGGGGTTCACCCCTCCACTTT. This translates into CAWSPQGGSPLHF. Full variable domain (rest looked up from reference TRBV30 and TRBJ1-6): SQTIHQWPATLVQPVGSPLSLECTVEGTSNPNLYWYRQAAGRGLQLLFYSVGIGQISSEVPQNLSASRPQDRQFILSSKKLLLSDSGFYLCAWSPQGGSPLHFGNGTRLTVT.

This clone has a handful of counts. The chain is built from TRBV19 and TRBJ1-1, with a tentative D call TRBD1 (5 bases). The V end lost 8 bases, the J end lost 0 bases, and 16 bases lay between the germline ends. Germline V gives CDR1 LNHDA, CDR2 SQIVND (reference sequence). This CDR3 spans 15 amino acids. The CDR3 DNA follows: TGTGCCAGTGGATTCCGGGGCTACATGAACACTGAAGCTTTCTTT. This gives the protein CASGFRGYMNTEAFF.

The chain employs TRBV7-2 and TRBJ1-2, with 7 bases identical to TRBD1. The junction had 15 bases not matched to a gene; V was cut back by 7 bases and J by 4 bases. Per germline, CDR1 SGHTA and CDR2 FQGNSA. CDR3 length equals 16 residues. CDR3 coding DNA: TGTGCCAGCAACCGCATTCCGGGACAGCTATCCTATGGCTACACCTTC. Its protein is CASNRIPGQLSYGYTF.

The table lists this clone with a few counts. This chain links TRBV12-5 with TRBJ1-2; D remains ambiguous. The germline gives CDR1 LGHNT, CDR2 FRNRAP. The ends were cut back, 7 bases at V and 7 bases at J, with 16 bases in the middle. The CDR3 runs to 13 residues. The CDR3 reads CASANREGSGYTF. CDR3 DNA sequence: TGTGCTAGTGCCAATAGAGAGGGTTCTGGCTACACCTTC. The full variable domain, completed using reference TRBV12-5 and TRBJ1-2, is DARVTQTPRHKVTEMGQEVTMRCQPILGHNTVFWYRQTMMQGLELLAYFRNRAPLDDSGMPKDRFSAEMPDATLATLKIQPSEPRDSAVYFCASANREGSGYTFGSGTRLTVV.

V and J are TRBV2 and TRBJ1-1, with D possibly being TRBD1 (5 bases). From germline, CDR1 is SNHLY and CDR2 FYNNEI. This CDR3 comprises 13 residues. V was clipped by 4 bases and J by 4 bases, with 10 bases between them. This chain's CDR3 is CASSVGQGTEAFF. The CDR3 coding sequence is TGTGCCAGCAGTGTTGGGCAGGGCACTGAAGCTTTCTTT.

The chain is built from TRBV2 and TRBJ1-5; 7 bases map to TRBD1. V was clipped by 7 bases and J by 6 bases; unmatched bases: 9. The germline V gene encodes CDR1 SNHLY and CDR2 FYNNEI. The CDR3 totals 14 residues. CDR3 loop: CASNLQGKSQPQHF. Written as DNA, the CDR3 is TGTGCCAGCAACCTACAGGGGAAGAGTCAGCCCCAGCATTTT.

V usage is TRBV4-3 and J usage is TRBJ1-1; D not resolved. V gave up 6 bases and J gave up 0 bases, with 14 bases separating them. The CDR3 consists of 15 residues. CDR1 is LGHNA and CDR2 is YSLEER in the germline V gene. The CDR3 loop reads CASRPGRLLNTEAFF. In DNA, the CDR3 is TGCGCCAGCAGACCCGGACGTCTCCTGAACACTGAAGCTTTCTTT.

This clone was counted between two and nine times. The J gene is TRBJ2-5, the V gene TRBV15; 11 bases line up with TRBD2. J was trimmed by 5 bases and V by 1 base; bases with no gene match: 6. The length of the CDR3 is 16 residues. Germline V gene lookup returns CDR1 LNHNV and CDR2 YYDKDF (reference sequence). The CDR3 reads CATSRVTSGGLETQYF. The CDR3 DNA is TGTGCCACCAGCAGAGTAACTAGCGGGGGACTTGAGACCCAGTACTTC.

The rearrangement uses TRBV28 and TRBJ1-2; tentative D call: TRBD1 (5 bases). Germline CDR1 is MDHEN and CDR2 is SYDVKM. The CDR3 loop spans 14 amino acids. Trimming cost V 2 bases and J 4 bases, with 11 bases left between them. CDR3 coding DNA: TGTGCCAGCAGTTTACGAGGACAAATCTATGGCTACACCTTC. Protein: CASSLRGQIYGYTF.

In this sample, this clone turned up a few times. V is TRBV21-1 and J is TRBJ1-5; TRBD1, as called in the table, went unchecked against the DNA. TRBV21-1 is labeled a pseudogene. The CDR3 sequence is 15 residues long. The CDR3 here is CASSFRTGGGQPQHF. In DNA form, the CDR3 reads TGTGCCAGCAGCTTCCGGACAGGGGGAGGTCAGCCCCAGCATTTT.

CDR3 loop: CASSLRRGWNEQFF. The CDR3 DNA is TGTGCCAGCAGCTTACGGCGGGGTTGGAATGAGCAGTTCTTC. V gene TRBV13 combines with J gene TRBJ2-1; tentatively, D is TRBD2 (6 bases). The V end was cut by 2 bases, the J end by 7 bases, with 12 bases between. This CDR3 is built from 14 residues. CDR1 is PRHDT, CDR2 FYEKMQ, per germline (reference sequence).

The V and J genes are TRBV4-2 and TRBJ1-1; TRBD1 aligns across 8 bases. The germline gives CDR1 LGHNA, CDR2 YNFKEQ. J gave up 0 bases and V 4 bases, and 16 bases lay outside the gene matches. The CDR3 has 19 amino acids. As DNA, the CDR3 is TGTGCCAGCAGCCGCAAGAAGGGGTGGCGGGACAGGATGAACACTGAAGCTTTCTTT. Its protein product is CASSRKKGWRDRMNTEAFF.

The chain recombines TRBV7-2 with TRBJ2-6; the D is unclear. This CDR3 comprises 15 residues. V lost 6 bases, J lost 0 bases, and 9 bases lay in between. Germline values: CDR1 SGHTA, CDR2 FQGNSA. CDR3 region: CASRARVSGANVLTF. The DNA of the CDR3 is TGTGCCAGCAGGGCAAGGGTCTCTGGGGCCAACGTCCTGACTTTC.

V usage is TRBV30 and J usage is TRBJ1-3, with a possible D match to TRBD1 (5 bases). Between the trimmed V and J ends, which lost 3 bases and 5 bases, there was a span of 14 bases. The CDR3 consists of 14 residues. Germline loops: CDR1 GTSNPN, CDR2 SVGIG (reference sequence). The CDR3 DNA sequence: TGTGCCTGGAGAGTGATTGCGGGGCGAAACACCATATATTTT. It specifies CAWRVIAGRNTIYF.